This entry lists 26 T cell receptor beta chains sequenced from one sample in a study of T cell repertoires in ileal Crohn's disease. The time point was: proximal margin of the surgical specimen (macroscopically non-inflamed). Generated by immunoSEQ multiplex PCR, the TCRdb table keeps only in-frame clones and is missing some. The data show approximately 3,000 clones, about four fifths seen once. Source material: ileal tissue. Receptor source: an adult with Crohn's disease.

This clone was picked up one time. The V call is TRBV5-1, the J call TRBJ2-5; no definite D call. Trimming cost V 2 bases and J 4 bases, with 12 bases left between them. The length of the CDR3 is 14 residues. Germline V lookup: CDR1 SGHRS, CDR2 YFSETQ. Here the CDR3 reads CASSFDGRRETQYF. The CDR3 nucleotides are TGCGCCAGCAGCTTCGACGGGCGGAGAGAGACCCAGTACTTC.

The chain joins TRBV5-1 to TRBJ1-1; D is unresolved. The CDR3 covers 14 residues. Germline CDR1 reads SGHRS; CDR2 reads YFSETQ. The ends were cut back, 0 bases at V and 4 bases at J, with 10 bases in the middle. CDR3 amino acids: CASSLAVGSTEAFF. The CDR3 DNA sequence: TGCGCCAGCAGCTTGGCAGTGGGAAGCACTGAAGCTTTCTTT. The complete variable domain, with remaining parts taken from reference TRBV5-1 and TRBJ1-1, reads KAGVTQTPRYLIKTRGQQVTLSCSPISGHRSVSWYQQTPGQGLQFLFEYFSETQRNKGNFPGRFSGRQFSNSRSEMNVSTLELGDSALYLCASSLAVGSTEAFFGQGTRLTVV.

This chain uses TRBV5-6 with TRBJ1-3, with D unresolved. The CDR3 loop spans 14 amino acids. V lost 4 bases and J 2 bases, leaving 10 bases between the germline ends. Germline-derived CDR1 and CDR2 are SGHDT and YYEEEE. The CDR3: CASSIWGTGNTIYF. The CDR3 DNA reads TGTGCCAGCAGCATATGGGGTACTGGAAACACCATATATTTT.

This clone was counted between two and nine times. The V gene is TRBV29-1, the J gene TRBJ2-3, with D maybe TRBD2 (6 bases). The CDR3 contains 13 residues. The germline gives CDR1 SQVTM, CDR2 ANQGSEA. V gave up 5 bases and J gave up 6 bases, with 15 bases separating them. This CDR3 reads CSVPSTSPDTQYF. The CDR3 region has the DNA TGCAGCGTTCCCTCCACTAGCCCCGATACGCAGTATTTT.

This sequence joins TRBV7-2 and TRBJ2-5; TRBD2 agrees at 7 bases. The CDR3 runs 17 residues. From germline, CDR1 is SGHTA and CDR2 FQGNSA. V shed 1 base and J 1 base; nucleotides not matched to a gene: 9. In DNA, the CDR3 is TGTGCCAGCAGCTTAGTGGGGCTAGCGGCCGCCCAAGAGACCCAGTACTTC. Its protein product is CASSLVGLAAAQETQYF.

This clone was detected only once. V usage is TRBV11-3 and J usage is TRBJ2-1; no definite D call. Trimming stripped 1 base from V and 5 bases from J, with 6 bases between. The CDR3 is 13 residues long. In germline, CDR1 is SGHNT, CDR2 YENEEA. CDR3 in DNA: TGTGCCAGCAGCTTAGGGTCGAACAATGAGCAGTTCTTC. Protein: CASSLGSNNEQFF.

This clone was seen only once. The rearrangement joins TRBV7-6 to TRBJ2-5, with 8 bases that match TRBD1. The V gene's germline CDR1 is SGHVS and CDR2 FNYEAQ. This CDR3 spans 15 amino acids. Germline trimming cut 1 base from V and 7 bases from J; bases unmatched to any gene: 8. The CDR3 region has the DNA TGTGCCAGCAGCTTAGGATGGGAACAGGGGGGGACCCAGTACTTC. Protein product: CASSLGWEQGGTQYF.

The count of this clone is one. This chain connects TRBV2 to TRBJ2-1; TRBD2 matches at 12 bases. In germline, CDR1 is SNHLY, CDR2 FYNNEI. The CDR3 has 13 amino acids. V was clipped by 10 bases and J by 7 bases; unmatched bases: 5. CDR3 coding DNA: TGTGCCACAGGACTAGCGGGGCGGAATGAGCAGTTCTTC. It is translated as CATGLAGRNEQFF.

J is TRBJ2-1 and V is TRBV9, with TRBD1 identical over 7 bases. Trimming at V came to 4 bases and at J to 5 bases, leaving 3 bases not matched to a gene. The CDR3 has 13 amino acids. Looked up from germline, CDR1 is SGDLS and CDR2 is YYNGEE. Here the CDR3 DNA reads TGTGCCAGCAGCCCGGGACAGAACAATGAGCAGTTCTTC. Residues: CASSPGQNNEQFF.

This clone qualifies as hyperexpanded. Other nucleotide sequences in the sample specify the same CDR3. The genes are TRBV2 and TRBJ2-1, with unresolved D. Germline V gives CDR1 SNHLY, CDR2 FYNNEI. This CDR3 is built from 13 residues. V was clipped by 9 bases and J by 0 bases, with 9 bases between them. As DNA, the CDR3 is TGTGCCAGGGGGTTGGGCTCCTACAATGAGCAGTTCTTC. This gives the protein CARGLGSYNEQFF.

This rearrangement joins TRBV7-8 to TRBJ1-2, with TRBD1 identical over 9 bases. Germline V gene sequence: CDR1 SGHVS, CDR2 FQNEAQ. The junction had 10 bases not matched to a gene; V was cut back by 5 bases and J by 6 bases. The CDR3 runs 15 residues. CDR3: CASSPDLTGGDGYTF. In DNA, the CDR3 is TGTGCCAGCAGCCCTGACCTAACAGGGGGCGATGGCTACACCTTC.

The CDR3 protein is CATSGTGDYGYTF. The CDR3, as DNA: TGCGCCACCTCCGGGACAGGGGATTATGGCTACACCTTC. V usage is TRBV10-2 and J usage is TRBJ1-2, with 10 bases identical to TRBD1. V was clipped by 10 bases and J by 5 bases; unmatched bases: 7. Per germline, CDR1 WSHSY and CDR2 SAAADI. This CDR3 has 13 residues.

This clone was observed a few times. The CDR3 bases are TGTGCCAGCTCCGAGAACAGGGCCAATCAGCCCCAGCATTTT. This gives the protein CASSENRANQPQHF. The chain has TRBV18 and TRBJ1-5; tentatively, D is TRBD1 (6 bases). Germline V gives CDR1 KGHSH, CDR2 LQKENI. V gave up 6 bases and J gave up 3 bases, with 12 bases separating them. The CDR3 runs to 14 residues.

The chain recombines TRBV2 with TRBJ1-3; possibly TRBD1 for D (5 bases). The CDR3 extends over 15 amino acids. Trimming took 7 bases from V and 1 from J, leaving 14 bases between them. Germline CDR1 and CDR2: SNHLY and FYNNEI. The DNA of the CDR3 is TGTGCCAGCACTAGGGGTACGGGATCTGGAAACACCATATATTTT. Protein product: CASTRGTGSGNTIYF.

V and J are TRBV19 and TRBJ2-5; weak D call: TRBD1 (6 bases). The CDR3 runs 13 residues. V lost 6 bases and J 5 bases, leaving 13 bases between the germline ends. Germline V lookup: CDR1 LNHDA, CDR2 SQIVND (reference sequence). CDR3 coding DNA: TGTGCCAGTAGGCACAGGGTGGAGGAGACCCAGTACTTC. Protein sequence: CASRHRVEETQYF.

The chain combines TRBV10-1 with TRBJ1-5, with TRBD1 matching 7 bases. V trimming: 8 bases; J trimming: 6 bases; junction bases outside the gene matches: 10. The length of the CDR3 is 14 residues. Germline CDR1 reads WNHNN; CDR2 reads SYGVQD (reference sequence). The CDR3 sequence: CASVTGEGGQPQHF. CDR3 bases: TGCGCCAGCGTAACAGGGGAAGGGGGTCAGCCCCAGCATTTT.

The chain joins TRBV6-5 to TRBJ2-1; TRBD2 aligns across 7 bases. V dropped 10 bases and J dropped 6; count of bases not matched to a gene: 9. The CDR3 consists of 13 residues. From germline, CDR1 is MNHEY and CDR2 SVGAGI. CDR3 sequence (DNA): TGTGCCACCAGCCTAGCGGAGGCCAATGAGCAGTTCTTC. Translation: CATSLAEANEQFF.

This clone was observed a handful of times. V usage is TRBV5-1 and J usage is TRBJ2-1; D remains ambiguous. CDR1 is SGHRS and CDR2 is YFSETQ in the germline V gene. The V and J ends lost 4 bases and 7 bases respectively, with 15 bases between them. This CDR3 contains 14 residues. CDR3 coding DNA: TGCGCCAGCAGCACCCAGTCCCTGTCAAATGAGCAGTTCTTC. Protein sequence: CASSTQSLSNEQFF.

The V gene is TRBV6-6, the J gene TRBJ2-2; unclear D gene. CDR3 size: 12 residues. Trimming pared 7 bases from V and 4 bases from J, leaving 7 bases between. Germline-derived CDR1 and CDR2 are MNHNY and SVGAGI (reference sequence). The CDR3 DNA reads as TGTGCCAGCACAGGCGCCACCGGGGAGCTGTTTTTT. This translates into CASTGATGELFF.

The chain is built from TRBV18 and TRBJ2-7; tentatively, D is TRBD1 (5 bases). CDR3 length: 13 residues. With 0 bases removed from V and 6 bases from J, the gap between germline ends came to 9 bases. CDR1 and CDR2 (germline): KGHSH, LQKENI. The CDR3 spells CASSPPSGSEQYF. CDR3 DNA: TGTGCCAGCTCACCACCTTCAGGGTCCGAGCAGTACTTC.

In this sample, this clone turned up a few times. This chain connects TRBV6-6 to TRBJ2-7; possibly TRBD2 for D (7 bases). The CDR3 spans 15 residues. Trimming took off 1 base at V and 1 base at J, with 11 bases between the two ends. Germline CDR1 MNHNY, CDR2 SVGAGI (reference sequence). The CDR3 bases are TGTGCCAGCAGTTACTGGGGGGGGCCTTCCTACGAGCAGTACTTC. The encoded protein is CASSYWGGPSYEQYF.

This rearrangement joins TRBV19 to TRBJ1-5; TRBD1 is a possible D gene (5 bases). Germline CDR1 is LNHDA and CDR2 is SQIVND (reference sequence). V was trimmed by 5 bases and J by 1 base, leaving 15 bases between them. The length of the CDR3 is 16 residues. The CDR3 spells CASSREDWGSNQPQHF. Here the CDR3 DNA reads TGTGCCAGTAGTCGAGAAGACTGGGGGAGCAATCAGCCCCAGCATTTT.

This clone has only a few counts. The chain couples TRBV27 to TRBJ2-5; TRBD2 matches at 7 bases. Trimming at V came to 5 bases and at J to 5 bases, leaving 14 bases not matched to a gene. CDR3 size: 16 residues. Looked up from germline, CDR1 is MNHEY and CDR2 is SMNVEV (reference sequence). The CDR3 DNA is TGTGCCAGCAGTCCAACTCGGACTAGTCTCCGTGAGACCCAGTACTTC. The encoded protein is CASSPTRTSLRETQYF.

The chain uses TRBV27 and TRBJ1-2; D is unclear. Germline CDR1 reads MNHEY; CDR2 reads SMNVEV (reference sequence). V dropped 4 bases and J dropped 7 bases, with 19 bases sitting between them. This CDR3 contains 15 residues. The CDR3 DNA sequence: TGTGCCAGCAGTTCAAACGATTTCCGACGGGGTGGCTACACCTTC. Its translation: CASSSNDFRRGGYTF.

The chain has TRBV7-9 and TRBJ2-1; no clear D gene. V was trimmed by 2 bases and J by 5 bases, leaving 4 bases between them. The germline V gene has CDR1 SEHNR and CDR2 FQNEAQ (reference sequence). This CDR3 region has 12 residues. CDR3 region: CASSLHNNEQFF. In nucleotides, the CDR3 is TGTGCCAGCAGCTTACATAACAATGAGCAGTTCTTC.

J is TRBJ2-7 and V is TRBV11-2; maybe TRBD2 (5 bases). This CDR3 is built from 14 residues. From germline, CDR1 is SGHAT and CDR2 FQNNGV. Trimming took 5 bases from V and 3 from J, leaving 14 bases between them. CDR3 residues: CASSQAAGNYEQYF. The CDR3 DNA sequence: TGTGCCAGCAGCCAAGCGGCCGGGAACTACGAGCAGTACTTC.